The rows below give T cell receptor beta chains drawn from one sample of a study of shared clonotypes between healthy human individuals. Profiling relied on immunoSEQ multiplex PCR, and the TCRdb table lists in-frame clones only, not all of them. This repertoire shows under 600,000 clones, roughly 98% found once; its top ten account for 0.3%. Sequenced: naive CD8+ T cells sorted from blood. These receptors were collected from a man aged 25 to 40 in good health. Each CDR3 is given with its conserved first and last residue. The order of the fields is clone size, J gene, D gene, V gene, CDR3 protein, CDR3 DNA. D genes are given only for firm matches. Clone size is shown for a subset of rows, as once, few, many or a class of expanded clone.

clone size: NA
J gene: TRBJ2-7
D gene: TRBD1
V gene: TRBV7-9
CDR3 protein: CASSRSGTGFYEQYF
CDR3 DNA: TGTGCCAGCAGCCGATCCGGGACAGGATTCTACGAGCAGTACTTC

clone size: NA
J gene: TRBJ1-2
D gene: NA
V gene: TRBV27
CDR3 protein: CASSPGLDLYGYTF
CDR3 DNA: TGTGCCAGCAGTCCGGGACTAGATCTATATGGCTACACCTTC

clone size: NA
J gene: TRBJ2-1
D gene: TRBD2
V gene: TRBV13
CDR3 protein: CASSSATSEFNEQFF
CDR3 DNA: TGTGCCAGCAGCTCCGCGACTAGCGAATTCAATGAGCAGTTCTTC

clone size: NA
J gene: TRBJ2-1
D gene: TRBD2
V gene: TRBV7-9
CDR3 protein: CASSESGRRVYEQFF
CDR3 DNA: TGTGCCAGCAGCGAAAGCGGGAGAAGGGTTTATGAGCAGTTCTTC

clone size: once
J gene: TRBJ2-6
D gene: TRBD1
V gene: TRBV18
CDR3 protein: CASSPPRFGPGQGLSGANVLTF
CDR3 DNA: TGTGCCAGCTCACCACCCCGATTCGGTCCGGGACAGGGTCTCTCTGGGGCCAACGTCCTGACTTTC

clone size: NA
J gene: TRBJ2-5
D gene: TRBD1
V gene: TRBV7-8
CDR3 protein: CASSLRDRLGKETQYF
CDR3 DNA: TGTGCCAGCAGCTTACGGGACAGGCTCGGGAAAGAGACCCAGTACTTC

clone size: NA
J gene: TRBJ2-7
D gene: TRBD1
V gene: TRBV10-3
CDR3 protein: CAISERDRSPYEQYF
CDR3 DNA: TGTGCCATCAGTGAGCGGGACAGGTCTCCCTACGAGCAGTACTTC

clone size: NA
J gene: TRBJ2-5
D gene: NA
V gene: TRBV7-8
CDR3 protein: CASSLVFSSVQSYQETQYF
CDR3 DNA: TGTGCCAGCAGCTTAGTCTTCTCCTCGGTACAGTCGTATCAAGAGACCCAGTACTTC

clone size: NA
J gene: TRBJ2-7
D gene: TRBD1
V gene: TRBV15
CDR3 protein: CATSSDRGYEQYF
CDR3 DNA: TGTGCCACCAGTTCGGACAGGGGGTACGAGCAGTACTTC

clone size: NA
J gene: TRBJ2-7
D gene: TRBD2
V gene: TRBV11-2
CDR3 protein: CASSWGTSGEYEQYF
CDR3 DNA: TGTGCCAGCAGCTGGGGGACTAGCGGGGAGTACGAGCAGTACTTC

clone size: NA
J gene: TRBJ2-2
D gene: NA
V gene: TRBV5-4
CDR3 protein: CASSHTGELFF
CDR3 DNA: TGTGCCAGCAGCCACACCGGGGAGCTGTTTTTT

clone size: NA
J gene: TRBJ1-2
D gene: TRBD1
V gene: TRBV28
CDR3 protein: CASRGKQGASVSNYGYTF
CDR3 DNA: TGTGCCAGCAGAGGAAAACAGGGGGCTTCGGTTAGTAACTATGGCTACACCTTC

clone size: once
J gene: TRBJ2-1
D gene: NA
V gene: TRBV7-8
CDR3 protein: CASSLVGTLYNEQFF
CDR3 DNA: TGTGCCAGCAGCTTAGTCGGGACACTTTACAATGAGCAGTTCTTC

clone size: NA
J gene: TRBJ1-4
D gene: TRBD1
V gene: TRBV7-9
CDR3 protein: CASSLTGLNEKLFF
CDR3 DNA: TGTGCCAGCAGCCTGACAGGGCTTAATGAAAAACTGTTTTTT

clone size: NA
J gene: TRBJ2-1
D gene: NA
V gene: TRBV28
CDR3 protein: CASSFGQNNEQFF
CDR3 DNA: TGTGCCAGCAGTTTTGGCCAGAACAATGAGCAGTTCTTC

clone size: NA
J gene: TRBJ1-2
D gene: NA
V gene: TRBV27
CDR3 protein: CASSSGVGYGYTF
CDR3 DNA: TGTGCCAGCAGTTCGGGGGTGGGCTATGGCTACACCTTC

clone size: NA
J gene: TRBJ2-7
D gene: TRBD1
V gene: TRBV7-9
CDR3 protein: CASSLAAWTGMYEQYF
CDR3 DNA: TGTGCCAGCAGCTTGGCCGCCTGGACAGGGATGTACGAGCAGTACTTC

clone size: NA
J gene: TRBJ1-1
D gene: NA
V gene: TRBV11-2
CDR3 protein: CASSFKRVEGMAFF
CDR3 DNA: TGTGCCAGCAGCTTCAAACGGGTGGAGGGGATGGCTTTCTTT

clone size: NA
J gene: TRBJ2-7
D gene: TRBD2
V gene: TRBV27
CDR3 protein: CASSGLAGSYEQYF
CDR3 DNA: TGTGCCAGCAGTGGACTAGCGGGATCCTACGAGCAGTACTTC

clone size: NA
J gene: TRBJ2-3
D gene: TRBD1
V gene: TRBV28
CDR3 protein: CASRMGQGPPDTQYF
CDR3 DNA: TGTGCCAGCAGGATGGGACAGGGCCCTCCGGATACGCAGTATTTT

clone size: NA
J gene: TRBJ2-1
D gene: TRBD2
V gene: TRBV29-1
CDR3 protein: CSAVGLEGFGEQFF
CDR3 DNA: TGCAGCGCCGTAGGACTAGAAGGTTTTGGTGAGCAGTTCTTC

clone size: NA
J gene: TRBJ2-3
D gene: NA
V gene: TRBV7-9
CDR3 protein: CASLRQGGQTQDTQYF
CDR3 DNA: TGTGCCAGCCTACGCCAGGGGGGCCAGACCCAAGATACGCAGTATTTT

clone size: NA
J gene: TRBJ2-3
D gene: TRBD2
V gene: TRBV28
CDR3 protein: CASSRPGLDTDTQYF
CDR3 DNA: TGTGCCAGCAGTCGTCCGGGACTAGACACAGATACGCAGTATTTT

clone size: NA
J gene: TRBJ2-1
D gene: NA
V gene: TRBV30
CDR3 protein: CAWSDLSSYNEQFF
CDR3 DNA: TGTGCCTGGAGCGACTTGAGCTCCTACAATGAGCAGTTCTTC

clone size: NA
J gene: TRBJ2-3
D gene: NA
V gene: TRBV5-1
CDR3 protein: CASSLGDAYTDTQYF
CDR3 DNA: TGCGCCAGCAGCTTGGGGGACGCTTACACAGATACGCAGTATTTT

clone size: NA
J gene: TRBJ2-1
D gene: TRBD2
V gene: TRBV27
CDR3 protein: CASVAGTSGSNEQFF
CDR3 DNA: TGTGCCAGCGTCGCCGGGACTAGCGGGAGTAATGAGCAGTTCTTC

clone size: NA
J gene: TRBJ2-3
D gene: NA
V gene: TRBV7-5
CDR3 protein: CVRSFLADRLNTDTQYF
CDR3 DNA: TGTGTCAGAAGCTTTCTGGCGGACAGATTAAACACAGATACGCAGTATTTT

clone size: NA
J gene: TRBJ2-7
D gene: NA
V gene: TRBV10-1
CDR3 protein: CASSESVSYEQYF
CDR3 DNA: TGCGCCAGCAGTGAGTCAGTCTCCTACGAGCAGTACTTC

clone size: NA
J gene: TRBJ2-5
D gene: NA
V gene: TRBV4-1
CDR3 protein: CASSQGFETQYF
CDR3 DNA: TGCGCCAGCAGCCAGGGTTTTGAGACCCAGTACTTC

clone size: NA
J gene: TRBJ2-7
D gene: TRBD2
V gene: TRBV30
CDR3 protein: CAWRPGLGANYEQYF
CDR3 DNA: TGTGCCTGGAGGCCCGGACTAGGCGCCAACTACGAGCAGTACTTC

clone size: NA
J gene: TRBJ2-1
D gene: NA
V gene: TRBV7-9
CDR3 protein: CASSQTFEVNEQFF
CDR3 DNA: TGTGCCAGCAGTCAGACTTTCGAGGTGAATGAGCAGTTCTTC

clone size: NA
J gene: TRBJ2-5
D gene: TRBD2
V gene: TRBV7-9
CDR3 protein: CASSLGLAEEGGTQYF
CDR3 DNA: TGTGCCAGCAGCTTAGGACTAGCGGAAGAGGGAGGGACCCAGTACTTC

clone size: NA
J gene: TRBJ1-3
D gene: NA
V gene: TRBV29-1
CDR3 protein: CSVEDSEERIYF
CDR3 DNA: TGCAGCGTTGAAGATTCTGAGGAACGGATATATTTT

clone size: NA
J gene: TRBJ1-2
D gene: NA
V gene: TRBV13
CDR3 protein: CASSPGPLYGYTF
CDR3 DNA: TGTGCCAGCAGCCCTGGACCGCTATATGGCTACACCTTC

clone size: NA
J gene: TRBJ2-1
D gene: TRBD2
V gene: TRBV7-9
CDR3 protein: CASSSGGGWDEQFF
CDR3 DNA: TGTGCCAGCAGCTCCGGGGGGGGCTGGGATGAGCAGTTCTTC

clone size: NA
J gene: TRBJ2-1
D gene: NA
V gene: TRBV27
CDR3 protein: CASRQGRNNEQFF
CDR3 DNA: TGTGCCAGCAGACAGGGAAGGAACAATGAGCAGTTCTTC

clone size: NA
J gene: TRBJ2-2
D gene: TRBD2
V gene: TRBV29-1
CDR3 protein: CSVGLSGSGTGELFF
CDR3 DNA: TGCAGCGTGGGACTTAGCGGGAGCGGGACCGGGGAGCTGTTTTTT

clone size: NA
J gene: TRBJ2-1
D gene: TRBD2
V gene: TRBV6-6
CDR3 protein: CASSYSTSGREQFF
CDR3 DNA: TGTGCCAGCAGTTACTCGACTAGCGGGAGGGAGCAGTTCTTC

clone size: NA
J gene: TRBJ2-1
D gene: NA
V gene: TRBV25-1
CDR3 protein: CASSQNRDAYNEQFF
CDR3 DNA: TGTGCCAGCAGTCAAAACAGGGATGCTTACAATGAGCAGTTCTTC

clone size: NA
J gene: TRBJ2-1
D gene: NA
V gene: TRBV19
CDR3 protein: CASRDTRPGYNEQFF
CDR3 DNA: TGTGCCAGTAGGGACACCCGCCCAGGTTACAATGAGCAGTTCTTC

clone size: NA
J gene: TRBJ2-1
D gene: NA
V gene: TRBV27
CDR3 protein: CASSPYLNSNNEQFF
CDR3 DNA: TGTGCCAGCAGTCCGTACCTCAATAGCAACAATGAGCAGTTCTTC

clone size: NA
J gene: TRBJ1-1
D gene: NA
V gene: TRBV5-1
CDR3 protein: CASSLTHSNTEAFF
CDR3 DNA: TGCGCCAGCAGCTTGACCCATTCGAACACTGAAGCTTTCTTT

clone size: NA
J gene: TRBJ1-1
D gene: TRBD1
V gene: TRBV6-1
CDR3 protein: CASRPGQALTEAFF
CDR3 DNA: TGTGCCAGCAGACCCGGACAGGCCCTCACTGAAGCTTTCTTT

clone size: NA
J gene: TRBJ2-7
D gene: TRBD2
V gene: TRBV10-3
CDR3 protein: CAISSSSGSEGSYEQYF
CDR3 DNA: TGTGCCATCAGTAGTTCTAGCGGGAGTGAGGGCTCCTACGAGCAGTACTTC

clone size: NA
J gene: TRBJ2-3
D gene: TRBD1
V gene: TRBV28
CDR3 protein: CASSVGGTGSDTQYF
CDR3 DNA: TGTGCCAGCTCGGTTGGGGGGACAGGAAGCGATACGCAGTATTTT

clone size: NA
J gene: TRBJ1-1
D gene: NA
V gene: TRBV5-5
CDR3 protein: CASSLSPNTEAFF
CDR3 DNA: TGTGCCAGCAGCTTGAGCCCCAACACTGAAGCTTTCTTT

clone size: NA
J gene: TRBJ2-2
D gene: NA
V gene: TRBV5-5
CDR3 protein: CAAEQENTGELFF
CDR3 DNA: TGTGCCGCGGAACAGGAGAACACCGGGGAGCTGTTTTTT

clone size: NA
J gene: TRBJ1-2
D gene: NA
V gene: TRBV29-1
CDR3 protein: CSARGRYGYTF
CDR3 DNA: TGCAGCGCCCGAGGTCGATATGGCTACACCTTC

clone size: NA
J gene: TRBJ1-1
D gene: NA
V gene: TRBV7-2
CDR3 protein: CASSVIKGKGHMNTEAFF
CDR3 DNA: TGTGCCAGCAGCGTTATCAAAGGAAAAGGGCACATGAACACTGAAGCTTTCTTT

clone size: NA
J gene: TRBJ2-1
D gene: NA
V gene: TRBV19
CDR3 protein: CASSRTAYNEQFF
CDR3 DNA: TGTGCCAGTAGCCGGACGGCGTACAATGAGCAGTTCTTC

clone size: NA
J gene: TRBJ2-5
D gene: NA
V gene: TRBV7-9
CDR3 protein: CASSARRSQETQYF
CDR3 DNA: TGTGCCAGCAGCGCGCGACGGTCTCAAGAGACCCAGTACTTC